This T cell receptor (beta chain) emerged from a study of cytomegalovirus exposure and HLA in healthy donors. Looking at the study overall: HLA-typed donors contributed 65 million to 85 million unique TCRs, which were held in an early data release. Most donors, around 81% of a few hundred genotyped, fell in the Caucasian-associated ancestry cluster.

The primer mix had 60 Vbeta and 13 Jbeta primers. Profiled with immunoSEQ multiplex PCR; TCRdb holds only in-frame clones, not every one. The sample includes approximately 100,000 clones, around nine tenths seen only once; the top ten take 9% to 9.5%. This clone was seen a single time. Sampled while nominally healthy, donors likely had unrecorded immune exposures. J lost 0 bases, V lost 5 bases, and 12 bases had no gene match. The germline gives CDR1 SEHNR, CDR2 FQNEAQ (reference sequence). This CDR3 has 19 residues. Source material: PBMCs. The rearrangement uses TRBV7-9 and TRBJ2-1; 11 bases match TRBD2. This clonotype was obtained from a man aged 25-45 years in good health and CMV-seropositive. CDR3 region: CASSQKGLAGPSSYNEQFF. DNA for the CDR3: TGTGCCAGCAGCCAAAAAGGACTAGCGGGCCCTAGCTCCTACAATGAGCAGTTCTTC.